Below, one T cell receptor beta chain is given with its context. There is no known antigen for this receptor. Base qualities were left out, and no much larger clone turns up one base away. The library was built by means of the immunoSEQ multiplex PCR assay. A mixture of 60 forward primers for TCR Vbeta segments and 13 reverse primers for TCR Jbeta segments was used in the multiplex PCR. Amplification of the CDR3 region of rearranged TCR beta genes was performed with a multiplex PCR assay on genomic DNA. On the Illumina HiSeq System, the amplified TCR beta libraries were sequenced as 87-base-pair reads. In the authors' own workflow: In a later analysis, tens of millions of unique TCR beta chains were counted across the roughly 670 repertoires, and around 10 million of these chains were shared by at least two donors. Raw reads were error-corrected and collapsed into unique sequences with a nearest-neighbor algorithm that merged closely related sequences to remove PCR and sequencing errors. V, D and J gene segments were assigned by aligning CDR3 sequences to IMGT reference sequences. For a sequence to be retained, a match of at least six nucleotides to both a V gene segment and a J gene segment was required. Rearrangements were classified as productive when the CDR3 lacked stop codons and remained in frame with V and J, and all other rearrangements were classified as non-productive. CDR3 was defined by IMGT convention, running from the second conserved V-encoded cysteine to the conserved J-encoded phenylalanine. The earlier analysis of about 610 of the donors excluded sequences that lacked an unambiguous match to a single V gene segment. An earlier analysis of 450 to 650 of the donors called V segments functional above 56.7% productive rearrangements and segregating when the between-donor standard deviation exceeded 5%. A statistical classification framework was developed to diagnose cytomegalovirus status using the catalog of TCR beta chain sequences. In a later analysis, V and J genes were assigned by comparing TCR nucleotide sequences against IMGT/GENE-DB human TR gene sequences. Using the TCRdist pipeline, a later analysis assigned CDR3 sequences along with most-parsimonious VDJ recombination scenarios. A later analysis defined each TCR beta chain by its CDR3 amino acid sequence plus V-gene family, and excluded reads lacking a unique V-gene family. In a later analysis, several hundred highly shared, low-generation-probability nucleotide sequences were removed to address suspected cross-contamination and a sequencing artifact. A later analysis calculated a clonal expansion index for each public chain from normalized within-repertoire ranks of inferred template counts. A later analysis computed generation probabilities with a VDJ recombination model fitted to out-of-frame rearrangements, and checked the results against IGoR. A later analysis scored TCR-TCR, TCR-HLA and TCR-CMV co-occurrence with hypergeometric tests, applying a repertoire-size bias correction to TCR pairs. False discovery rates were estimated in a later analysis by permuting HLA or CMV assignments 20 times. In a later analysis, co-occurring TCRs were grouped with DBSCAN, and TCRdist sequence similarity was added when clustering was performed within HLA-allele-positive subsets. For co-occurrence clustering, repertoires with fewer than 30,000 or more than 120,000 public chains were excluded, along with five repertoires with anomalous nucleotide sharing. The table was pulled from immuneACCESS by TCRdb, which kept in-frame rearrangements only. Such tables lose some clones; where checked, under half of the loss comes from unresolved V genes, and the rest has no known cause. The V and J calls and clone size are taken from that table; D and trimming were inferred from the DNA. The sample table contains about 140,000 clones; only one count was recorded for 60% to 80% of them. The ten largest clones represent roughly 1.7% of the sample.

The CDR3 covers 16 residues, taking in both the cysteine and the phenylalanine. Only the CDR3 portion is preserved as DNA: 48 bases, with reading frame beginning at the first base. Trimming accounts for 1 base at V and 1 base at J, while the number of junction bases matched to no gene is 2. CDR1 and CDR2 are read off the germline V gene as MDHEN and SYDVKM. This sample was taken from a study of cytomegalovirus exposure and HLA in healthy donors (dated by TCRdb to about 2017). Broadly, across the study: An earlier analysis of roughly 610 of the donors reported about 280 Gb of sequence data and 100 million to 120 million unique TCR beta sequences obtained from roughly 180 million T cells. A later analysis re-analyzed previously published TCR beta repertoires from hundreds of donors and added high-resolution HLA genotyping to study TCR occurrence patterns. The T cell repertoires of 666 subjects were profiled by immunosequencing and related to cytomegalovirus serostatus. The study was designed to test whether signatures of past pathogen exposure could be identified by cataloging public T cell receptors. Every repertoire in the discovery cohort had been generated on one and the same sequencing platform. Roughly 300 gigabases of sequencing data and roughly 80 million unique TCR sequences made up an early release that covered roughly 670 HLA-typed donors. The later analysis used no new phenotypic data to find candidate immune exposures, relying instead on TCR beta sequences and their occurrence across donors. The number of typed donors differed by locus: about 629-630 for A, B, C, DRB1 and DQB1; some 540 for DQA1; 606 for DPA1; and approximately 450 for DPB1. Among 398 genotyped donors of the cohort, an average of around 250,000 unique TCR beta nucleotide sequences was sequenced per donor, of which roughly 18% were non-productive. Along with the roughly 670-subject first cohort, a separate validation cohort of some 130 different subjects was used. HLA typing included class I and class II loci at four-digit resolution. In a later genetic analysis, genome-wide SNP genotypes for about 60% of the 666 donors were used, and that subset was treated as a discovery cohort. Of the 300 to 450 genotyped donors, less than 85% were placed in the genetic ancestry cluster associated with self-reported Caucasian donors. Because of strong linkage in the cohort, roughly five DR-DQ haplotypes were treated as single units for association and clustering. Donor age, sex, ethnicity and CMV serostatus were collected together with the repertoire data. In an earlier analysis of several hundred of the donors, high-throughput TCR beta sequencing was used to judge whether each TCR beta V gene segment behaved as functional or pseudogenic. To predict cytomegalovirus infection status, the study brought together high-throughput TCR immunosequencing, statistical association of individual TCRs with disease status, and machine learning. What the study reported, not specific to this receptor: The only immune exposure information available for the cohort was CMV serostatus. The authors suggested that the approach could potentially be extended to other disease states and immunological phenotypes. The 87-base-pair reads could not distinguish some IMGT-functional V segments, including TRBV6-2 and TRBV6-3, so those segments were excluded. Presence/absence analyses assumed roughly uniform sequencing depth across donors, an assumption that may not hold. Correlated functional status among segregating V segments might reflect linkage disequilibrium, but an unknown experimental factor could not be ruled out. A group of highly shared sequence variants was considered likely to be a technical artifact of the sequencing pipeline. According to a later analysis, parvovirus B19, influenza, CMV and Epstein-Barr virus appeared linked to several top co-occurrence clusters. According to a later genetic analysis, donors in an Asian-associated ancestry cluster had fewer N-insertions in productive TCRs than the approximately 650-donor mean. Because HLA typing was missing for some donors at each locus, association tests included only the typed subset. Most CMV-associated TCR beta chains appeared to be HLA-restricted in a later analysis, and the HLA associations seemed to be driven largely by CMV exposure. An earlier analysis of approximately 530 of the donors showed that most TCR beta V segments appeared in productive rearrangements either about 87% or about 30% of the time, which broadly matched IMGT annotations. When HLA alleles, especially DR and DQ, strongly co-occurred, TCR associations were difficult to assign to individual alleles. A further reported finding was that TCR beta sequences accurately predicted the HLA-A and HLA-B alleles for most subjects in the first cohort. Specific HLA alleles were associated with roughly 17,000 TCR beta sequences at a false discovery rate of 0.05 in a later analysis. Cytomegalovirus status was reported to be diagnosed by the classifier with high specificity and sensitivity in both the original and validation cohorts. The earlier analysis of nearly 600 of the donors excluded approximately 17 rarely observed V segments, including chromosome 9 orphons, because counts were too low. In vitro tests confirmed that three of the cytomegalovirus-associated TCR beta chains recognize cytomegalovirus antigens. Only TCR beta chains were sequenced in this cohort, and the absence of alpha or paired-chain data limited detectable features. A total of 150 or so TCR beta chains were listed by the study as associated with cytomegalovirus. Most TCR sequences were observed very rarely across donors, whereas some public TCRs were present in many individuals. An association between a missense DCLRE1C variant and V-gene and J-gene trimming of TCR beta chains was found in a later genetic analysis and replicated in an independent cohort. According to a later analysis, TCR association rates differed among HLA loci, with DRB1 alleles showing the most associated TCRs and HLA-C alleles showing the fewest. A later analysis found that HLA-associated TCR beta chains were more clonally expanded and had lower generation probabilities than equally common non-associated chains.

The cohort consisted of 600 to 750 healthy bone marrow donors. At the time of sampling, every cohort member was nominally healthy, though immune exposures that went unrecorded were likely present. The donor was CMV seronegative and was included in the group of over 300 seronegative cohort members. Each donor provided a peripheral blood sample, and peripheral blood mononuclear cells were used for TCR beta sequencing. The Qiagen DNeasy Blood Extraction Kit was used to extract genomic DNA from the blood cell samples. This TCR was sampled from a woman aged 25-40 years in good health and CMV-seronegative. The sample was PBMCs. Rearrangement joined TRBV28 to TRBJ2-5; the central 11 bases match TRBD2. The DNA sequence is TGTGCCAGCAGTTTATCCACTAGCGGGGGCCAAGAGACCCAGTACTTC. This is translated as CASSLSTSGGQETQYF.